Sequencing of this T cell receptor (beta chain) was carried out in a study of shared clonotypes between healthy human individuals. Profiling relied on immunoSEQ multiplex PCR, and the TCRdb table lists in-frame clones only, not all of them. The sample shows about 600,000 clones, roughly 72% of them seen only once. The source is a woman aged 40 to 55 in good health. Some clones in this sample may be carry-over from other donors' samples. Material: PBMCs.

CDR3 bases: TGTGCCAGCAGATCTACAGGGGAACCCTCCTACGAGCAGTACTTC. Amino acid sequence: CASRSTGEPSYEQYF. This rearrangement joins TRBV28 to TRBJ2-7; 7 bases match TRBD1. Germline trimming cut 6 bases from V and 0 bases from J; bases unmatched to any gene: 8. From germline, CDR1 is MDHEN and CDR2 SYDVKM. The CDR3 extends over 15 amino acids.